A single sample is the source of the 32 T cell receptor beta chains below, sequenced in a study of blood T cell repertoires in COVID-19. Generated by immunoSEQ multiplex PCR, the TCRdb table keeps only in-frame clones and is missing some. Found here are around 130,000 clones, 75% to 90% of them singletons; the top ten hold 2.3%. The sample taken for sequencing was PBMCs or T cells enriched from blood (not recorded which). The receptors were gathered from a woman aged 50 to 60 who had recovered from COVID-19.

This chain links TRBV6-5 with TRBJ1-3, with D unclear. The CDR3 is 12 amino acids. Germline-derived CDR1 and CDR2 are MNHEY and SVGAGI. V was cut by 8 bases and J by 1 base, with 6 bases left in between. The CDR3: CASRVSGNTIYF. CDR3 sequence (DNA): TGTGCCAGCCGCGTATCTGGAAACACCATATATTTT.

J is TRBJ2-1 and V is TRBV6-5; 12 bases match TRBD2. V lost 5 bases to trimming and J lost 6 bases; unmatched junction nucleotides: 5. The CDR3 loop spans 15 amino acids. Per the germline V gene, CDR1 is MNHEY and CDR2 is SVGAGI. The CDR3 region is CASSQTSGGLNEQFF. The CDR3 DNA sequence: TGTGCCAGCAGTCAGACTAGCGGGGGACTCAATGAGCAGTTCTTC.

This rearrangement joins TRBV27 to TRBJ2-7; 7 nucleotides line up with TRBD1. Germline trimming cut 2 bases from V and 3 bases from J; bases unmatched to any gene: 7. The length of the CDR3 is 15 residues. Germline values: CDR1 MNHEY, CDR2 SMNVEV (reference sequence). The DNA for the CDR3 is TGTGCCAGCAGTTTAGTGGGGAACAGGGGCTACGAGCAGTACTTC. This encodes CASSLVGNRGYEQYF.

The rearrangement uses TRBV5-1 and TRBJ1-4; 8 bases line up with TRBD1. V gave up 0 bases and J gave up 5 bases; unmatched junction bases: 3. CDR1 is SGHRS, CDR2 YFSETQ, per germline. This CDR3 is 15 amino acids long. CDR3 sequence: CASSLGQGKNEKLFF. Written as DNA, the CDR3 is TGCGCCAGCAGCTTGGGACAGGGGAAAAATGAAAAACTGTTTTTT. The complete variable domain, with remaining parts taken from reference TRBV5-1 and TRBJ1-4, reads KAGVTQTPRYLIKTRGQQVTLSCSPISGHRSVSWYQQTPGQGLQFLFEYFSETQRNKGNFPGRFSGRQFSNSRSEMNVSTLELGDSALYLCASSLGQGKNEKLFFGSGTQLSVL.

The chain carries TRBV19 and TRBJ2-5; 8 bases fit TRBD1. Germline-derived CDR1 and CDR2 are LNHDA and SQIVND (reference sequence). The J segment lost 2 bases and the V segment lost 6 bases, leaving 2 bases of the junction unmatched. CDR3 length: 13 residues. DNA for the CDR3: TGTGCCAGTAGCCGGGACAGGCAAGAGACCCAGTACTTC. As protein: CASSRDRQETQYF.

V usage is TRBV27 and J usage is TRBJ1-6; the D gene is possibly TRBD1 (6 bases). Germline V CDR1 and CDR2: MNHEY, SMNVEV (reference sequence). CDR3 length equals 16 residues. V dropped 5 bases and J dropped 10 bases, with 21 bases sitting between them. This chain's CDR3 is CASSVFRGGGMSPLHF. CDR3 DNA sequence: TGTGCCAGCAGTGTCTTTAGGGGAGGGGGGATGTCACCCCTCCACTTT.

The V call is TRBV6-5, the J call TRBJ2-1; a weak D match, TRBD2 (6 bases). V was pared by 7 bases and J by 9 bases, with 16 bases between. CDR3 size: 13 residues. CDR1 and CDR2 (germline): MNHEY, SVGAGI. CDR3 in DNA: TGTGCCAGCAATCTAAGTCGGGGAGGTGAGCAGTTCTTC. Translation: CASNLSRGGEQFF.

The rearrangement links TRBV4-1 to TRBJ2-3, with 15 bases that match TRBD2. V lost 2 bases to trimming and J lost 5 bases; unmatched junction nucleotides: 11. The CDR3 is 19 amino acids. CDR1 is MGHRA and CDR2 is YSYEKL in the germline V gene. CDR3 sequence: CASSQPIWTSGGAVDTQYF. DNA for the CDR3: TGCGCCAGCAGCCAACCAATCTGGACTAGCGGGGGGGCCGTAGATACGCAGTATTTT.

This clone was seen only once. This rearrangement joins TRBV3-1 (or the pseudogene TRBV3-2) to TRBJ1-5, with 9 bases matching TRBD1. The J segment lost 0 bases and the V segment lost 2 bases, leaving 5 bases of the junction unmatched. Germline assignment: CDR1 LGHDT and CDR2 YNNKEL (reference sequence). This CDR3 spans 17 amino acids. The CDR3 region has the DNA TGTGCCAGCAGCCAAAGGGACAGGGACGTTAGCAATCAGCCCCAGCATTTT. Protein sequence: CASSQRDRDVSNQPQHF.

The CDR3 is CASRSTGVVGNTIYF. The CDR3 region has the DNA TGTGCCAGCAGGTCGACAGGGGTTGTTGGAAACACCATATATTTT. The V and J genes are TRBV28 and TRBJ1-3, with 8 bases identical to TRBD1. J gave up 3 bases and V 6 bases, and 7 bases lay outside the gene matches. This CDR3 region has 15 residues. The germline V gene has CDR1 MDHEN and CDR2 SYDVKM.

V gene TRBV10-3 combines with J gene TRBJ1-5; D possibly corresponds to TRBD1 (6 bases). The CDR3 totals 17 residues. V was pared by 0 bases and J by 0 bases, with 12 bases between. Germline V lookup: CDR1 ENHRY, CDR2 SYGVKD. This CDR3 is CAISESGGLDSNQPQHF. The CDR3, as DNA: TGTGCCATCAGTGAGTCAGGGGGACTAGATAGCAATCAGCCCCAGCATTTT.

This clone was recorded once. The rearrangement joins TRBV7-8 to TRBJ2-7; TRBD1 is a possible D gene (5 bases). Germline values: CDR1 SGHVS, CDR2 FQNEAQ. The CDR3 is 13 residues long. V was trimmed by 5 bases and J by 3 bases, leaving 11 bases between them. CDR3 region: CASSPADSYEQYF. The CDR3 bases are TGTGCCAGCAGCCCAGCAGACAGCTACGAGCAGTACTTC. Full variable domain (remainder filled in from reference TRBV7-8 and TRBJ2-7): GAGVSQSPRYKVAKRGQDVALRCDPISGHVSLFWYQQALGQGPEFLTYFQNEAQLDKSGLPSDRFFAERPEGSVSTLKIQRTQQEDSAVYLCASSPADSYEQYFGPGTRLTVT.

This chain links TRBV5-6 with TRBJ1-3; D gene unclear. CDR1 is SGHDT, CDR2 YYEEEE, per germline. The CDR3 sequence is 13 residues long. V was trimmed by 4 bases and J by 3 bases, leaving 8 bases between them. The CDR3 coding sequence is TGTGCCAGCAGCGAGGGTTTTGGAAACACCATATATTTT. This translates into CASSEGFGNTIYF.

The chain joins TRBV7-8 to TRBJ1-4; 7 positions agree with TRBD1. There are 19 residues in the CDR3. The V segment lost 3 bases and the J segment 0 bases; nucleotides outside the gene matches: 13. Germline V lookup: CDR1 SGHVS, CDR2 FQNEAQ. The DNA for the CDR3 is TGTGCCAGCAGCTTCCCCGGGGACAGCCCCGATGCAACTAATGAAAAACTGTTTTTT. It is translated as CASSFPGDSPDATNEKLFF.

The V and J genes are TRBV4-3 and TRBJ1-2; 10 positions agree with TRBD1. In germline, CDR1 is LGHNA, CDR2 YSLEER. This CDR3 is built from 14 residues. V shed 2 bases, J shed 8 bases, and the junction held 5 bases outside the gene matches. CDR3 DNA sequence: TGCGCCAGCAGCCAATGGGACAGGGGAGGCGGCTACACCTTC. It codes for CASSQWDRGGGYTF.

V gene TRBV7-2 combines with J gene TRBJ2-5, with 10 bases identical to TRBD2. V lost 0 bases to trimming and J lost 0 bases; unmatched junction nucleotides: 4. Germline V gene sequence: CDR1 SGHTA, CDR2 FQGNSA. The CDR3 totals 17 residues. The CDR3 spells CASSLALTSGNQETQYF. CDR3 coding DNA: TGTGCCAGCAGCTTAGCGCTTACTAGCGGGAACCAAGAGACCCAGTACTTC.

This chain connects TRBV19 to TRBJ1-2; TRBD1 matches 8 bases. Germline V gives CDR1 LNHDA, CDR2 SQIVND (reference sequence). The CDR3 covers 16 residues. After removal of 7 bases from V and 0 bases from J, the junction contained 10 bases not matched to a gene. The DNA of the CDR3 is TGTGCCAGTAAACGCGGGACAGGTCGAACTAACTATGGCTACACCTTC. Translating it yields CASKRGTGRTNYGYTF.

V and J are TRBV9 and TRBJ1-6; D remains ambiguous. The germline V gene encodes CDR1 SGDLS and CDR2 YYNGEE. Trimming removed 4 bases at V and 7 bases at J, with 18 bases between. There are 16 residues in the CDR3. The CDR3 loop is CASSKDGRVGNSPLHF. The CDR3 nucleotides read TGTGCCAGCAGCAAAGATGGGAGGGTCGGGAATTCACCCCTCCACTTT.

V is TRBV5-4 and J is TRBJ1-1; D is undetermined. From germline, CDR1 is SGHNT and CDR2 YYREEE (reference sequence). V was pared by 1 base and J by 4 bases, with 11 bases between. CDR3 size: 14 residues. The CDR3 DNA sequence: TGTGCCAGCAGCTTGAATTCGGCGGGCACTGAAGCTTTCTTT. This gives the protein CASSLNSAGTEAFF.

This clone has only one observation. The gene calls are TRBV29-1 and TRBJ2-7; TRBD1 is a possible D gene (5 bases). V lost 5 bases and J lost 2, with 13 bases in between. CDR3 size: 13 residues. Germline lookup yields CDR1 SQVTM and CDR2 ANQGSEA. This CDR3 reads CSVTDRTPYEQYF. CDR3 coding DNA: TGCAGCGTTACTGACAGAACCCCCTACGAGCAGTACTTC.

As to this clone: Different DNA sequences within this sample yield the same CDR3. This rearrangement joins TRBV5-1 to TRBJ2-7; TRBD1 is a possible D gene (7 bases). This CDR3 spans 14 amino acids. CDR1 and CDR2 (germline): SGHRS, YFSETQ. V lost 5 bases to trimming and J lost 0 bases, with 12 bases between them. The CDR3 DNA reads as TGCGCCAGCAGTTCCCAGGGGGGCTCCTACGAGCAGTACTTC. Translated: CASSSQGGSYEQYF.

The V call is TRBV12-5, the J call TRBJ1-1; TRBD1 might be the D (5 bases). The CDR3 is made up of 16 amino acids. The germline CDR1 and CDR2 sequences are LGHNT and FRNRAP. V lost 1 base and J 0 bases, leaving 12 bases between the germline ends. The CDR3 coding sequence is TGTGCTAGTGGTTTGGGACAGCTTATCCTGAACACTGAAGCTTTCTTT. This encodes CASGLGQLILNTEAFF. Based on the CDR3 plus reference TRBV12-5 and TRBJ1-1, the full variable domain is DARVTQTPRHKVTEMGQEVTMRCQPILGHNTVFWYRQTMMQGLELLAYFRNRAPLDDSGMPKDRFSAEMPDATLATLKIQPSEPRDSAVYFCASGLGQLILNTEAFFGQGTRLTVV.

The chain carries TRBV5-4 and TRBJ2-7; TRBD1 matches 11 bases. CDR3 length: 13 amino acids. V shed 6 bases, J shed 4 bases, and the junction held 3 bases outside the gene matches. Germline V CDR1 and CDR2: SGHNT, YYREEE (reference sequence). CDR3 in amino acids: CASTGQGAYEQYF. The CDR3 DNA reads TGTGCCAGCACCGGACAGGGGGCTTACGAGCAGTACTTC.

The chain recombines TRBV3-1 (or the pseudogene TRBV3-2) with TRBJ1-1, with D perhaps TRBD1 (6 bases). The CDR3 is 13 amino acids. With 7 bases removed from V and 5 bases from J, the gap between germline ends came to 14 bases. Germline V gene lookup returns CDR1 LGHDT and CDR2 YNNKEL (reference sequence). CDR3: CASNHREDTEAFF. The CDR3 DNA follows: TGTGCCAGCAACCACAGGGAGGATACTGAAGCTTTCTTT.

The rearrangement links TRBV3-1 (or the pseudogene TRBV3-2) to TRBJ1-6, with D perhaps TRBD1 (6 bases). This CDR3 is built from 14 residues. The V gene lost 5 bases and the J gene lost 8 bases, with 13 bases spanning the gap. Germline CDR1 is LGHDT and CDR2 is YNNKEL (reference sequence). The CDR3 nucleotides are TGTGCCAGCAGCACACAGGGTGCGGATTCACCCCTCCACTTT. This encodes CASSTQGADSPLHF.

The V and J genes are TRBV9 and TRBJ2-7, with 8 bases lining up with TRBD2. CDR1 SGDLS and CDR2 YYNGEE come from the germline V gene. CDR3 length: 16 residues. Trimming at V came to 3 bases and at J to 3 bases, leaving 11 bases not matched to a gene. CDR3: CASSEGSGTRVYEQYF. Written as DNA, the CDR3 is TGTGCCAGCAGCGAGGGGTCGGGGACTAGGGTCTACGAGCAGTACTTC.

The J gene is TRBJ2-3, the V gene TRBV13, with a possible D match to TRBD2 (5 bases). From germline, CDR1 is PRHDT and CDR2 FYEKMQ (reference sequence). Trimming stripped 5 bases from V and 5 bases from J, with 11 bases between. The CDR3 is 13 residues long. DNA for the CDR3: TGTGCCAGCAGCATACGGACTGAAGATACGCAGTATTTT. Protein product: CASSIRTEDTQYF.

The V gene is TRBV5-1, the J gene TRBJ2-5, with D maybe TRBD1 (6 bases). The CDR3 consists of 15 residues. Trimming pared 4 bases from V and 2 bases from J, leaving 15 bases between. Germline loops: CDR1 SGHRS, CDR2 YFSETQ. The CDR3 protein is CASSREGGQQETQYF. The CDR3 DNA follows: TGCGCCAGCAGCCGGGAAGGCGGACAGCAAGAGACCCAGTACTTC. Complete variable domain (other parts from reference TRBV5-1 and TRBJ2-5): KAGVTQTPRYLIKTRGQQVTLSCSPISGHRSVSWYQQTPGQGLQFLFEYFSETQRNKGNFPGRFSGRQFSNSRSEMNVSTLELGDSALYLCASSREGGQQETQYFGPGTRLLVL.

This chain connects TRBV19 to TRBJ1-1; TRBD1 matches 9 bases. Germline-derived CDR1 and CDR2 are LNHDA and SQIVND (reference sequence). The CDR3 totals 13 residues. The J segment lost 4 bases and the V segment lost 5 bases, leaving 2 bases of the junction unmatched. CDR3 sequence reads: CASSDRGSTEAFF. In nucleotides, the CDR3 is TGTGCCAGTAGTGACAGGGGGAGCACTGAAGCTTTCTTT. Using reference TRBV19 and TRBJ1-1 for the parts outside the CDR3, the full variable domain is DGGITQSPKYLFRKEGQNVTLSCEQNLNHDAMYWYRQDPGQGLRLIYYSQIVNDFQKGDIAEGYSVSREKKESFPLTVTSAQKNPTAFYLCASSDRGSTEAFFGQGTRLTVV.

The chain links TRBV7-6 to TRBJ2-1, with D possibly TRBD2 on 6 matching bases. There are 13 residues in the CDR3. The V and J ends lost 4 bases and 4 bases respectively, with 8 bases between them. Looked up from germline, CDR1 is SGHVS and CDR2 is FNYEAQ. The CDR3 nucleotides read TGTGCCAGCAGCTGGGGACTTTACAATGAGCAGTTCTTC. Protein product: CASSWGLYNEQFF.

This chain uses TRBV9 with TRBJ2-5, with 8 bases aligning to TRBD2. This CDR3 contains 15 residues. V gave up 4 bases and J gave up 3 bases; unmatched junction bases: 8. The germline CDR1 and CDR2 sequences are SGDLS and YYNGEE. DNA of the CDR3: TGTGCCAGCAGCCCCACCCCAGCGGGGGAAGAGACCCAGTACTTC. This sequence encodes CASSPTPAGEETQYF. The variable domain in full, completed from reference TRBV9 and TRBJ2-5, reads DSGVTQTPKHLITATGQRVTLRCSPRSGDLSVYWYQQSLDQGLQFLIQYYNGEERAKGNILERFSAQQFPDLHSELNLSSLELGDSALYFCASSPTPAGEETQYFGPGTRLLVL.

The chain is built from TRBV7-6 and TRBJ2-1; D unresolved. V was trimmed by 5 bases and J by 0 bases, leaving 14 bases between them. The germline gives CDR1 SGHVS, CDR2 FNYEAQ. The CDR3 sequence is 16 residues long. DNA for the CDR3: TGTGCCAGCAGCCCGAGGCCCCCGAGCTCCTACAATGAGCAGTTCTTC. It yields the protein CASSPRPPSSYNEQFF.